The clone carrying this TCR beta chain came up many times. The antigen remains unidentified. TCRdb re-derived calls from the RT-PCR reads in MiXCR, one entry per CDR3 protein. Here the sample spans about 700,000 distinct CDR3 sequences, 15% to 18% being singletons. CDR1 and CDR2 (germline): MDHEN, SYDVKM. The CDR3 has 10 amino acids. The V end was cut by 5 bases, the J end by 5 bases, with 2 bases between. This specimen comes from a study of response to subunit inactivated influenza vaccine. Regarding the study as a whole: It was the authors' suggestion that each seasonal influenza vaccination recruits few new T cells.

The sequencing here drew on PBMCs from blood, taken about 12 days after vaccination. This receptor was taken from a man aged 45-60 years who received an inactivated influenza vaccine. J is TRBJ2-3 and V is TRBV28; no clear D gene. This CDR3 reads CASSGDTQYF. The CDR3 DNA is TGTGCCAGCAGTGGAGATACGCAGTATTTT.